Shown below are 19 T cell receptor beta chains from a single sample sequenced in a study of follicular helper T cells after annual influenza vaccination. The assay was immunoSEQ multiplex PCR, and TCRdb's table has in-frame clones only and misses some. The table lists 9,500 to 15,000 clones, over 70% of them singletons. Indicated time point: 2015-2016 season, pre-vaccination. The source material was CXCR5+ CD38- circulating T follicular helper cells from blood, sampled on the day of influenza vaccination. Subset here: circulating Tfh, non-naive CD4+CXCR5+PD-1+ (ICOS+CD38+ or ICOS-CD38-). The receptors here all came from an adult who received the influenza vaccine.

The V gene is TRBV19, the J gene TRBJ1-5; D ambiguous. Trimming removed 5 bases from V and 5 bases from J, with 13 bases in between. Germline CDR1 and CDR2: LNHDA and SQIVND (reference sequence). This CDR3 is built from 14 residues. The CDR3 coding sequence is TGTGCCAGTAGTTTCGAGGGAAAATATCAGCCCCAGCATTTT. This encodes CASSFEGKYQPQHF.

The chain is built from TRBV6-6 and TRBJ1-4; D is ambiguous. The CDR3 spans 15 residues. CDR1 and CDR2 from the germline V gene are MNHNY and SVGAGI (reference sequence). Deletions cut 1 base from V and 0 bases from J, with 6 bases between. The CDR3 reads CASSYLGATNEKLFF. CDR3 coding DNA: TGTGCCAGCAGTTACTTGGGTGCAACTAATGAAAAACTGTTTTTT.

The V and J genes are TRBV5-1 and TRBJ1-3; no clear D. The CDR3 is 14 amino acids. Germline V gene data show CDR1 as SGHRS and CDR2 as YFSETQ. The germline V and J ends were trimmed by 4 bases and 10 bases, with 18 bases remaining between them. CDR3 region: CASSELDNEGTIYF. The CDR3 region has the DNA TGCGCCAGCAGCGAGCTCGACAATGAAGGGACCATATATTTT.

This clone was counted between two and nine times. The chain uses TRBV7-9 and TRBJ2-7, with 7 bases matching TRBD1. J was trimmed by 2 bases and V by 2 bases; bases with no gene match: 9. The CDR3 is 16 amino acids. CDR1 is SEHNR, CDR2 FQNEAQ, per germline (reference sequence). The CDR3 bases are TGTGCCAGCAGCTTACCTGAGGGACAGTTAGCCTACGAGCAGTACTTC. Translation gives CASSLPEGQLAYEQYF. The full variable domain, its missing parts supplied by reference TRBV7-9 and TRBJ2-7, is DTGVSQNPRHKITKRGQNVTFRCDPISEHNRLYWYRQTLGQGPEFLTYFQNEAQLEKSRLLSDRFSAERPKGSFSTLEIQRTEQGDSAMYLCASSLPEGQLAYEQYFGPGTRLTVT.

CDR3 DNA: TGTGCCAGCAGCCCATACAGGGGTACAGATACGCAGTATTTT. It encodes CASSPYRGTDTQYF. J is TRBJ2-3 and V is TRBV14; 7 nucleotides line up with TRBD1. CDR3 length equals 14 residues. Trimming at V came to 4 bases and at J to 3 bases, leaving 4 bases not matched to a gene. Germline values: CDR1 SGHDN, CDR2 FVKESK.

The V gene is TRBV14, the J gene TRBJ2-5, with 7 bases aligning to TRBD2. CDR3 length equals 14 residues. Looked up from germline, CDR1 is SGHDN and CDR2 is FVKESK. J lost 5 bases, V lost 1 base, and 4 bases had no gene match. In nucleotides, the CDR3 is TGTGCCAGCAGCCAAGGACTAGCCGGCGAGACCCAGTACTTC. Translation: CASSQGLAGETQYF.

The rearrangement links TRBV6-5 to TRBJ1-3; D is perhaps TRBD1 (5 bases). The CDR3 contains 14 residues. Germline V gene data show CDR1 as MNHEY and CDR2 as SVGAGI. V lost 7 bases to trimming and J lost 0 bases, with 10 bases between them. The CDR3 loop reads CASMNRGSGNTIYF. CDR3 DNA sequence: TGTGCCAGCATGAATAGGGGCTCTGGAAACACCATATATTTT.

In DNA, the CDR3 is TGTGCCAGCAGCCCCCGGACAGGGGACACAGATACGCAGTATTTT. Its protein is CASSPRTGDTDTQYF. V gene TRBV9 combines with J gene TRBJ2-3; 9 bases are a match to TRBD1. The CDR3 totals 15 residues. Germline CDR1 reads SGDLS; CDR2 reads YYNGEE. The V segment lost 4 bases and the J segment 2 bases; nucleotides outside the gene matches: 5.

V is TRBV6-4 and J is TRBJ2-3; D gene unclear. Trimming stripped 3 bases from V and 1 base from J, with 5 bases between. Germline V CDR1 and CDR2: MRHNA, SNTAGT. The CDR3 contains 13 residues. The CDR3 region is CASSERGTDTQYF. The DNA for the CDR3 is TGTGCCAGCAGTGAACGGGGCACAGATACGCAGTATTTT.

This chain links TRBV2 with TRBJ2-3, with 14 bases lining up with TRBD2. From germline, CDR1 is SNHLY and CDR2 FYNNEI. V trimming: 5 bases; J trimming: 4 bases; junction bases outside the gene matches: 5. The CDR3 length is 16 residues. The CDR3 DNA follows: TGTGCCAGCAGTTCGACTAGCGGGGGGGACTCAGATACGCAGTATTTT. It encodes CASSSTSGGDSDTQYF.

The chain recombines TRBV5-5 with TRBJ2-7, with D tentatively TRBD1 (6 bases). The CDR3 contains 15 residues. Trimming took off 0 bases at V and 0 bases at J, with 10 bases between the two ends. Germline V CDR1 and CDR2: SGHKS, YYEKEE (reference sequence). The DNA for the CDR3 is TGTGCCAGCAGCTTGGAAGCAGGGGACTCCTACGAGCAGTACTTC. Translated: CASSLEAGDSYEQYF.

The chain links TRBV5-1 to TRBJ1-4; no firm D call. V was shortened by 4 bases and J by 2 bases, with 12 bases between the two germline ends. Germline V gene sequence: CDR1 SGHRS, CDR2 YFSETQ. This CDR3 has 15 amino acids. The CDR3 DNA sequence: TGCGCCAGCAGCGCGGGCTCGACGACTAATGAAAAACTGTTTTTT. This translates into CASSAGSTTNEKLFF.

Details on this clone: The junction differs from germline at one of its ends, possibly a read error. J is TRBJ2-5 and V is TRBV2; TRBD2 is a possible D gene (6 bases). The CDR3 runs 10 residues. Germline CDR1 reads SNHLY; CDR2 reads FYNNEI. CDR3 residues: CASSELGTHF. The CDR3 DNA sequence: TGTGCCAGCAGTGAGTTGGGGACTCACTTC. Together with reference TRBV2 and TRBJ2-5, the CDR3 gives the full variable domain: EPEVTQTPSHQVTQMGQEVILRCVPISNHLYFYWYRQILGQKVEFLVSFYNNEISEKSEIFDDQFSVERPDGSNFTLKIRSTKLEDSAMYFCASSELGTHFGPGTRLLVL.

The chain couples TRBV2 to TRBJ1-1; no definite D call. Per germline, CDR1 SNHLY and CDR2 FYNNEI. The germline V and J ends were trimmed by 8 bases and 2 bases, with 9 bases remaining between them. CDR3 length: 12 amino acids. In DNA, the CDR3 is TGTGCCAGCCGGAACAGCAACACTGAAGCTTTCTTT. Translation: CASRNSNTEAFF.

This chain's CDR3 is CASSEALPRSAQHF. The CDR3 DNA is TGTGCCAGCAGTGAAGCGCTTCCGCGTTCAGCCCAGCATTTT. The rearrangement links TRBV2 to TRBJ1-5; D gene ambiguous. Germline values: CDR1 SNHLY, CDR2 FYNNEI. This CDR3 comprises 14 residues. The V gene lost 0 bases and the J gene lost 11 bases, with 14 bases spanning the gap.

This chain links TRBV28 with TRBJ2-6; D unresolved. The V end lost 5 bases, the J end lost 0 bases, and 2 bases lay between the germline ends. In germline, CDR1 is MDHEN, CDR2 SYDVKM. The CDR3 loop spans 13 amino acids. The CDR3 protein is CASSDSGANVLTF. CDR3 DNA sequence: TGTGCCAGCAGTGACTCTGGGGCCAACGTCCTGACTTTC.

The gene calls are TRBV28 and TRBJ1-2, with 7 nucleotides matching TRBD1. Germline loops: CDR1 MDHEN, CDR2 SYDVKM. CDR3 size: 14 residues. V shed 3 bases, J shed 4 bases, and the junction held 5 bases outside the gene matches. In nucleotides, the CDR3 is TGTGCCAGCAGTTTCGGCAGGGGGTCCTATGGCTACACCTTC. It is translated as CASSFGRGSYGYTF.

The chain joins TRBV2 to TRBJ2-4, with TRBD1 identical over 7 bases. Germline CDR1 and CDR2: SNHLY and FYNNEI. CDR3 size: 15 residues. Trimming removed 6 bases from V and 0 bases from J; junction bases left unmatched: 5. CDR3 sequence: CASRQGGLAKNIQYF. The CDR3 DNA is TGTGCCAGCAGGCAAGGGGGCCTAGCCAAAAACATTCAGTACTTC.

In its sample, this clone was seen once. CDR3 sequence: CASSLRPGLNTGELFF. CDR3 in DNA: TGTGCCAGCAGCTTAAGACCGGGACTGAACACCGGGGAGCTGTTTTTT. This chain uses TRBV11-3 with TRBJ2-2; D possibly corresponds to TRBD2 (6 bases). V was clipped by 2 bases and J by 1 base, with 11 bases between them. The CDR3 runs to 16 residues. In germline, CDR1 is SGHNT, CDR2 YENEEA.